These 3 T cell receptor beta chains originate from one sample sequenced in a study of cytomegalovirus exposure and HLA in healthy donors. PCR used 60 Vbeta primers and 13 Jbeta primers. TCRdb's copy holds only in-frame clones and misses some; the assay was immunoSEQ multiplex PCR. Here the sample spans some 190,000 clones, roughly 80% being singletons. The sequenced sample was PBMCs. The receptors shown here come from a male donor in good health and CMV-seronegative.

J is TRBJ2-1 and V is TRBV4-3, with 9 bases aligning to TRBD2. This CDR3 contains 14 residues. Looked up from germline, CDR1 is LGHNA and CDR2 is YSLEER. Trimming at V came to 0 bases and at J to 11 bases, leaving 5 bases not matched to a gene. The CDR3 is CASSQDSGRPQQFF. CDR3 nucleotides: TGCGCCAGCAGCCAAGATAGCGGGAGACCGCAGCAGTTCTTC.

CDR3 protein: CASTGWSTDTQYF. The DNA of the CDR3 is TGTGCCAGCACGGGGTGGAGCACAGATACGCAGTATTTT. The V gene is TRBV7-2, the J gene TRBJ2-3; the D gene is possibly TRBD2 (5 bases). Germline V gene lookup returns CDR1 SGHTA and CDR2 FQGNSA. The CDR3 extends over 13 amino acids. Trimming stripped 7 bases from V and 0 bases from J, with 8 bases between.

Only a few counts were recorded for this clone. This chain uses TRBV4-1 with TRBJ1-1; D is perhaps TRBD1 (6 bases). The CDR3 sequence is 15 residues long. The ends were cut back, 0 bases at V and 1 base at J, with 9 bases in the middle. CDR1 and CDR2 from the germline V gene are MGHRA and YSYEKL. The CDR3 is CASSQEGGSNTEAFF. CDR3 nucleotides: TGCGCCAGCAGCCAAGAAGGGGGTTCGAACACTGAAGCTTTCTTT.